The following is a TCR beta chain sequence with its context. The antigen is unknown. This record comes from a study of cytomegalovirus exposure and HLA in healthy donors. Study-wide background: HLA-typed donors were the source of approximately 85 million unique TCRs held in an early data release.

With 60 Vbeta and 13 Jbeta primers, the PCR was carried out. Assay: immunoSEQ multiplex PCR; the TCRdb copy retains only in-frame clones and omits some. The table has 80,000 to 100,000 clones, approximately 69% seen once; the top ten hold 0.95% to 1.5%. This CDR3 has 14 amino acids. CDR1 is SGDLS and CDR2 is YYNGEE in the germline V gene. Trimming pared 0 bases from V and 6 bases from J, leaving 10 bases between. Study-wide points: Upon later analysis, HLA-associated TCR beta chains proved more clonally expanded than other, equally common chains. Per a prior analysis, the majority of TCR beta V segments were productive roughly 87% or roughly 30% of the time. The study carried out a later analysis of TCR beta sequences. It associated approximately 17,000 of them with specific HLA alleles at a false discovery rate of 0.05.

The sample taken for sequencing was PBMCs. The source is a female donor in good health and CMV-seronegative. V is TRBV9 and J is TRBJ2-1, with a tentative D call TRBD2 (6 bases). DNA for the CDR3: TGTGCCAGCAGCGTAGCGATGACTAGCAATGAGCAGTTCTTC. This codes for CASSVAMTSNEQFF.